The 12 T cell receptor beta chains given below trace back to one sample, sequenced in a study of T cell responses to AZD1222 COVID-19 vaccine (dated by TCRdb to about 2021). In light of the paper, this sample's time point label describes: baseline before first vaccination. The treatment or condition tag for this specimen amounts to: meningococcal conjugate vaccine given as trial control. Library generation was performed with the immunoSEQ multiplex PCR assay. TCRdb obtained this table from immuneACCESS and retained in-frame rearrangements with V and J assigned. These tables miss some clones; where compared with another copy, unresolved V genes account for less than half of the shortfall, and the remainder is unexplained. This sample gives some 150,000 clones in total; under 95% of them show up just once. The leading ten clones occupy roughly 4.4% of the sample. This specimen consisted of peripheral blood, obtained on day 0 of MenACWY control vaccination. These receptors were taken from an adult in good health.

The chain joins TRBV27 to TRBJ1-5, with a tentative D call TRBD1 (5 bases). The CDR3 runs to 15 residues. V lost 3 bases and J 3 bases, leaving 12 bases between the germline ends. The germline V gene has CDR1 MNHEY and CDR2 SMNVEV (reference sequence). The CDR3 sequence: CASSFSGTDNQPQHF. DNA of the CDR3: TGTGCCAGCAGTTTTAGCGGGACGGACAATCAGCCCCAGCATTTT.

The chain couples TRBV7-9 to TRBJ2-7; no firm D call. Trimming left V 5 bases short and J 3 bases short, with 17 bases between. The CDR3 loop spans 15 amino acids. Germline lookup yields CDR1 SEHNR and CDR2 FQNEAQ (reference sequence). The CDR3 region is CASSPQFYRVYEQYF. The CDR3 region has the DNA TGTGCCAGCAGCCCCCAATTCTACCGGGTCTACGAGCAGTACTTC.

V and J are TRBV28 and TRBJ1-5; 8 nucleotides line up with TRBD1. Germline loops: CDR1 MDHEN, CDR2 SYDVKM. The CDR3 covers 15 residues. Trimming took 5 bases from V and 7 from J; bases not matched to a gene: 10. DNA of the CDR3: TGTGCCAGCAGTACCCAGGACAGGGCTTCCCAGCCCCAGCATTTT. Its protein is CASSTQDRASQPQHF. The variable domain in full, completed from reference TRBV28 and TRBJ1-5, reads DVKVTQSSRYLVKRTGEKVFLECVQDMDHENMFWYRQDPGLGLRLIYFSYDVKMKEKGDIPEGYSVSREKKERFSLILESASTNQTSMYLCASSTQDRASQPQHFGDGTRLSIL.

The chain carries TRBV19 and TRBJ1-5; no reliable D call. CDR1 LNHDA and CDR2 SQIVND come from the germline V gene (reference sequence). The germline V and J ends were trimmed by 1 base and 5 bases, with 12 bases remaining between them. The CDR3 covers 15 residues. For the CDR3, the DNA is TGTGCCAGTAGTATAGGATCCAACGGACATCAGCCCCAGCATTTT. Encoded protein: CASSIGSNGHQPQHF.

The V gene is TRBV27, the J gene TRBJ2-7; 7 nucleotides agree with TRBD1. Per germline, CDR1 MNHEY and CDR2 SMNVEV (reference sequence). Losses at the gene ends were 0 bases for V and 5 bases for J; bases not matched to a gene: 7. There are 15 residues in the CDR3. The CDR3 nucleotides read TGTGCCAGCAGTTTATCGAACAGGGGCCGCCACGAGCAGTACTTC. Translation: CASSLSNRGRHEQYF.

The chain is built from TRBV7-8 and TRBJ2-7; D is undetermined. Trimming stripped 5 bases from V and 6 bases from J, with 11 bases between. The CDR3 sequence is 12 residues long. Germline values: CDR1 SGHVS, CDR2 FQNEAQ. The CDR3 region has the DNA TGTGCCAGCAGCCCTGAGGTGAGCGAGCAGTACTTC. Protein product: CASSPEVSEQYF.

The chain links TRBV28 to TRBJ1-2, with D hard to call. The CDR3 extends over 14 amino acids. The germline V gene has CDR1 MDHEN and CDR2 SYDVKM. Trimming pared 2 bases from V and 8 bases from J, leaving 15 bases between. CDR3 region: CASSLPGRAEGYTF. The CDR3 DNA reads TGTGCCAGCAGTTTACCCGGGAGGGCGGAGGGCTACACCTTC.

The chain joins TRBV29-1 to TRBJ1-1; maybe TRBD1 (6 bases). Germline values: CDR1 SQVTM, CDR2 ANQGSEA. Trimming pared 7 bases from V and 1 base from J, leaving 10 bases between. CDR3 length: 12 amino acids. CDR3 sequence: CSAGQTNTEAFF. CDR3 DNA sequence: TGCAGCGCCGGACAGACGAACACTGAAGCTTTCTTT.

Worth noting for this clone: This specimen includes other DNA sequences encoding the same CDR3. V is TRBV12-3 or TRBV12-4 and J is TRBJ1-6; no clear D. Trimming removed 1 base from V and 9 bases from J, with 4 bases in between. This CDR3 contains 12 residues. In nucleotides, the CDR3 is TGTGCCAGCAGTTTAGTTGGTTCACCCCTCCACTTT. Translated: CASSLVGSPLHF.

The genes are TRBV30 and TRBJ1-6; possibly TRBD1 for D (5 bases). The CDR3 consists of 14 residues. Looked up from germline, CDR1 is GTSNPN and CDR2 is SVGIG (reference sequence). Trimming removed 5 bases at V and 7 bases at J, with 15 bases between. CDR3 DNA sequence: TGTGCCTGGTCTCTAGGGGAAATGAATTCACCCCTCCACTTT. Protein: CAWSLGEMNSPLHF.

The chain carries TRBV27 and TRBJ2-5, with 8 bases identical to TRBD2. V dropped 9 bases and J dropped 4; count of bases not matched to a gene: 13. This CDR3 has 15 amino acids. CDR1 and CDR2 from the germline V gene are MNHEY and SMNVEV (reference sequence). CDR3 bases: TGTGCCAGGCTAAACGACACTAGCGGCGTAGAGACCCAGTACTTC. Amino acids: CARLNDTSGVETQYF.

The table lists this clone with a count of one. This chain joins TRBV5-1 and TRBJ2-7, with D possibly being TRBD2 (5 bases). The CDR3 covers 15 residues. Trimming stripped 1 base from V and 7 bases from J, with 18 bases between. Germline V gene sequence: CDR1 SGHRS, CDR2 YFSETQ. Here the CDR3 reads CASSLSQAGPGEQYF. The DNA for the CDR3 is TGCGCCAGCAGCTTGTCGCAGGCCGGCCCGGGGGAGCAGTACTTC. The full variable domain, completed using reference TRBV5-1 and TRBJ2-7, is KAGVTQTPRYLIKTRGQQVTLSCSPISGHRSVSWYQQTPGQGLQFLFEYFSETQRNKGNFPGRFSGRQFSNSRSEMNVSTLELGDSALYLCASSLSQAGPGEQYFGPGTRLTVT.